A single sample is the source of the 23 T cell receptor beta chains below, sequenced in a study of vaccination and CD4 T cells after COVID-19. Treatment given: roughly ten-day PBMC culture with coronavirus spike peptide pools or control peptides (ViraFEST assay). Their specific antigens are unknown. The Oncomine TCR Beta short-read assay was what sequenced the DNA obtained from cultured CD4+ T cells. TCRdb reprocessed the PCR reads via MiXCR and lists one record per CDR3 protein. The sample gives 15,000 or so distinct CDR3 sequences, roughly 29% of which show up once; less than 25% is in the top ten. What was sequenced was cultured CD4+ T cells from blood. These receptors were collected from a human donor with COVID-19.

The genes are TRBV7-3 and TRBJ2-1, with 7 bases identical to TRBD1. After removal of 5 bases from V and 9 bases from J, the junction contained 10 bases not matched to a gene. The CDR3 has 14 amino acids. CDR1 is SGHTA and CDR2 is FQGTGA in the germline V gene. CDR3 nucleotide sequence: TGTGCCAGCAGCCCTCGTGACAGGGTAGGTGAGCAGTTCTTC. Translating it yields CASSPRDRVGEQFF.

This clonotype has just a few counts. The chain combines TRBV20-1 with TRBJ1-5; TRBD1 might be the D (5 bases). There are 15 residues in the CDR3. With 3 bases removed from V and 6 bases from J, the gap between germline ends came to 18 bases. Germline V gene data show CDR1 as DFQATT and CDR2 as SNEGSKA (reference sequence). In DNA, the CDR3 is TGCAGTGCTAGCGGGGGTGTAAGGGTTGGTCAGCCCCAGCATTTT. This encodes CSASGGVRVGQPQHF.

In its sample, this clonotype was seen once. The chain is built from TRBV6-1 and TRBJ2-3, with D possibly being TRBD1 or TRBD2 (6 bases each). Germline V gene sequence: CDR1 MNHNS, CDR2 SASEGT. The CDR3 covers 16 residues. V lost 7 bases, J lost 6 bases, and 23 bases lay in between. In nucleotides, the CDR3 is TGTGCCAGCAAAAAGCCGGGGGCCTTGTTAAGCGATACGCAGTATTTT. This gives the protein CASKKPGALLSDTQYF.

This clonotype was observed a handful of times. CDR3 DNA: TGTGCCAGCAGTTCCCTACAGGGTAACACCGGGGAGCTGTTTTTT. As protein: CASSSLQGNTGELFF. The chain is built from TRBV27 and TRBJ2-2, with D perhaps matching TRBD1 (6 bases). Germline V gene data show CDR1 as MNHEY and CDR2 as SMNVEV (reference sequence). This CDR3 region has 15 residues. With 4 bases removed from V and 2 bases from J, the gap between germline ends came to 11 bases.

The chain couples TRBV4-1 to TRBJ1-5, with 9 bases lining up with TRBD1. With 1 base clipped from V and 0 bases from J, the junction kept 7 bases outside the gene matches. The CDR3 has 18 amino acids. Germline V gene data show CDR1 as MGHRA and CDR2 as YSYEKL. CDR3: CASSQATGGSDSNQPQHF. CDR3 DNA: TGCGCCAGCAGCCAAGCGACAGGGGGGTCGGATAGCAATCAGCCCCAGCATTTT.

V usage is TRBV7-8 and J usage is TRBJ2-7, with D hard to call. V lost 4 bases, J lost 10 bases, and 17 bases lay in between. The CDR3 is 13 amino acids. Germline V gene data show CDR1 as SGHVS and CDR2 as FQNEAQ. The CDR3 bases are TGTGCCAGCAGCTCCGGATCACAGTGGGTCCAGTACTTC. Its translation is CASSSGSQWVQYF.

This clonotype occurred a few times. The chain employs TRBV7-3 and TRBJ2-2; 9 nucleotides line up with TRBD2. The germline CDR1 and CDR2 sequences are SGHTA and FQGTGA. The CDR3 runs to 15 residues. V lost 3 bases, J lost 5 bases, and 4 bases stayed unmatched. The CDR3 sequence: CASSLSSGGTGELFF. CDR3 sequence (DNA): TGTGCCAGCAGCTTGAGTAGCGGGGGAACCGGGGAGCTGTTTTTT.

The chain carries TRBV19 and TRBJ2-2; D gene ambiguous. V was clipped by 4 bases and J by 1 base, with 4 bases between them. Germline values: CDR1 LNHDA, CDR2 SQIVND (reference sequence). CDR3 length equals 13 residues. DNA for the CDR3: TGTGCCAGTAGTACCCGGAACACCGGGGAGCTGTTTTTT. Translating gives CASSTRNTGELFF. The full variable domain, rest sourced from reference TRBV19 and TRBJ2-2, is DGGITQSPKYLFRKEGQNVTLSCEQNLNHDAMYWYRQDPGQGLRLIYYSQIVNDFQKGDIAEGYSVSREKKESFPLTVTSAQKNPTAFYLCASSTRNTGELFFGEGSRLTVL.

The V gene is TRBV5-1, the J gene TRBJ1-1; 7 positions agree with TRBD1. With V trimmed by 1 base and J by 4 bases, 13 bases remained unmatched. In germline, CDR1 is SGHRS, CDR2 YFSETQ. CDR3 length equals 17 residues. DNA for the CDR3: TGCGCCAGCAGCTTGAATTCAGTGGGGCAGGGGGGCACTGAAGCTTTCTTT. Translation gives CASSLNSVGQGGTEAFF.

V gene TRBV10-1 combines with J gene TRBJ2-2; D gene uncertain. The V gene lost 2 bases and the J gene lost 5 bases, with 3 bases spanning the gap. From germline, CDR1 is WNHNN and CDR2 SYGVQD (reference sequence). This CDR3 contains 12 residues. The chain's CDR3 is CASSEGTGELFF. CDR3 nucleotides: TGCGCCAGCAGTGAGGGAACCGGGGAGCTGTTTTTT.

V gene TRBV20-1 combines with J gene TRBJ2-5, with unresolved D. The ends were cut back, 3 bases at V and 5 bases at J, with 19 bases in the middle. The CDR3 sequence is 15 residues long. Germline V gene sequence: CDR1 DFQATT, CDR2 SNEGSKA (reference sequence). For the CDR3, the DNA is TGCAGTGCTAGTCGTGGGTCTATAACGTGGGAGACCCAGTACTTC. Amino acid sequence: CSASRGSITWETQYF.

V is TRBV11-3 and J is TRBJ2-1; D is perhaps TRBD2 (6 bases). The V end was cut by 5 bases, the J end by 11 bases, with 13 bases between. CDR3 length equals 12 residues. CDR1 and CDR2 from the germline V gene are SGHNT and YENEEA. CDR3 DNA sequence: TGTGCCAGCAGCGGGCCGGGACTCAAGCAGTTCTTC. Its protein is CASSGPGLKQFF.

V gene TRBV11-2 combines with J gene TRBJ2-5, with TRBD1 matching 8 bases. Germline CDR1 reads SGHAT; CDR2 reads FQNNGV. V was clipped by 2 bases and J by 4 bases; unmatched bases: 9. The CDR3 consists of 16 residues. The CDR3: CASSLYGRGRSETQYF. The CDR3, as DNA: TGTGCCAGCAGCTTATACGGCAGGGGGCGGTCAGAGACCCAGTACTTC.

The V gene is TRBV7-9, the J gene TRBJ1-3; D gene ambiguous. Germline V CDR1 and CDR2: SEHNR, FQNEAQ (reference sequence). The CDR3 runs to 13 residues. V was trimmed by 3 bases and J by 0 bases, leaving 3 bases between them. The CDR3 DNA reads TGTGCCAGCAGCTTGGCCTCTGGAAACACCATATATTTT. It yields the protein CASSLASGNTIYF.

The chain carries TRBV5-8 and TRBJ1-5; weak D call: TRBD1 (6 bases). The CDR3 has 20 residues. Trimming pared 4 bases from V and 3 bases from J, leaving 29 bases between. Germline V gene sequence: CDR1 SGHTS, CDR2 YDEGEE. In DNA, the CDR3 is TGTGCCAGCAGCCCCCGGGTGCAACAGGGACGCAAGGGGTACAATCAGCCCCAGCATTTT. Translated, it gives CASSPRVQQGRKGYNQPQHF.

The V gene is TRBV4-2, the J gene TRBJ1-6; D is unresolved. In germline, CDR1 is LGHNA, CDR2 YNFKEQ. V was clipped by 0 bases and J by 7 bases, with 7 bases between them. The CDR3 runs to 14 residues. The CDR3 coding sequence is TGTGCCAGCAGCCAAGATGCCGGGAATTCACCCCTCCACTTT. Translated, it gives CASSQDAGNSPLHF.

The chain is built from TRBV10-1 and TRBJ1-5, with D possibly matching TRBD1 (6 bases). CDR1 is WNHNN, CDR2 SYGVQD, per germline (reference sequence). The CDR3 extends over 16 amino acids. The V and J ends lost 7 bases and 0 bases respectively, with 16 bases between them. CDR3 region: CASTSGGVFSNQPQHF. The CDR3 region has the DNA TGCGCCAGCACCTCCGGGGGCGTCTTTAGCAATCAGCCCCAGCATTTT.

The rearrangement links TRBV29-1 to TRBJ1-2; D is possibly TRBD1 (5 bases). V was cut by 2 bases and J by 3 bases, with 13 bases left in between. The CDR3 covers 14 residues. The germline V gene encodes CDR1 SQVTM and CDR2 ANQGSEA. The CDR3 loop is CSVEWGSGYYGYTF. The DNA for the CDR3 is TGCAGCGTTGAATGGGGGAGTGGGTACTATGGCTACACCTTC.

V is TRBV18 and J is TRBJ2-1, with TRBD2 identical over 8 bases. From germline, CDR1 is KGHSH and CDR2 LQKENI. The CDR3 spans 16 residues. J was trimmed by 7 bases and V by 1 base; bases with no gene match: 9. The CDR3 here is CASSPLMSLAGNEQFF. The CDR3 DNA reads as TGTGCCAGCTCACCACTGATGTCTTTAGCGGGGAATGAGCAGTTCTTC.

The rearrangement uses TRBV4-2 and TRBJ1-2; D is perhaps TRBD1 (6 bases). Trimming removed 1 base at V and 4 bases at J, with 13 bases between. Germline V lookup: CDR1 LGHNA, CDR2 YNFKEQ. The CDR3 loop spans 15 amino acids. The CDR3 is CASSQADTGFYGYTF. CDR3 sequence (DNA): TGTGCCAGCAGCCAAGCTGATACAGGGTTCTATGGCTACACCTTC.

This clonotype was counted between two and nine times. This chain links TRBV6-2 or TRBV6-3 with TRBJ2-3; unclear D gene. From germline, CDR1 is MNHEY and CDR2 SVGEGT. Deletions cut 6 bases from V and 2 bases from J, with 15 bases between. The CDR3 consists of 15 residues. CDR3 sequence reads: CASSWRVDITDTQYF. In nucleotides, the CDR3 is TGTGCCAGCAGCTGGCGCGTTGACATCACAGATACGCAGTATTTT.

This clonotype was detected a few times. The junction departs from germline at one end; a sequencing error may be responsible. The chain has TRBV6-1 and TRBJ2-4, with 9 bases fitting TRBD1. CDR3 length: 11 residues. From germline, CDR1 is MNHNS and CDR2 SASEGT. The CDR3 loop is CASRGGDRENF. The DNA for the CDR3 is TGTGCCAGCAGGGGAGGGGACAGGGAAAACTTC.

This clonotype was observed a handful of times. This chain links TRBV6-2 or TRBV6-3 with TRBJ2-2; 7 bases agree with TRBD2. The V gene end was trimmed by 7 bases and the J gene end by 0 bases; junction bases not matched to a gene: 8. The CDR3 is 16 amino acids. Germline V gene lookup returns CDR1 MNHEY and CDR2 SVGEGT. As DNA, the CDR3 is TGTGCCAGCACCTCTTCACTAGCGTCGAACACCGGGGAGCTGTTTTTT. Protein: CASTSSLASNTGELFF.